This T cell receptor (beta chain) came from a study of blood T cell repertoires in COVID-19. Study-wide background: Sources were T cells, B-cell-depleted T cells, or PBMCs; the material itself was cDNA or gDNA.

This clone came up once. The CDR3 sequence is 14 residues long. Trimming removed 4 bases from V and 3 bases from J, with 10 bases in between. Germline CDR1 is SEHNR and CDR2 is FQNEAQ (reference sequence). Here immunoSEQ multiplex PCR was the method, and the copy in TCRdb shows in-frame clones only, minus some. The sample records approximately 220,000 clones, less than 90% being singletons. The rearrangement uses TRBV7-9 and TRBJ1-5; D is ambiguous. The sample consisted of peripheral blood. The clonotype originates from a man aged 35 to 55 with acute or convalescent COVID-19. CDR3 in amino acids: CASSYDTDNQPQHF. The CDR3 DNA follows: TGTGCCAGCAGCTATGACACGGACAATCAGCCCCAGCATTTT.